A selection of T cell receptor beta chains follows, all from one sample in a study of cytomegalovirus exposure and HLA in healthy donors. Repertoires were generated with immunoSEQ multiplex PCR, while TCRdb's copy carries only in-frame clones and drops some. The table has under 150,000 clones, about 76% seen once. The sequencing sample was made of PBMCs. The receptors shown here come from a young man in good health and CMV-seronegative. Each CDR3 is given with its conserved first and last residue. Fields, in order: J gene, clone size, D gene, V gene, CDR3 DNA, CDR3 protein. D genes are given only for firm matches. For some rows the clone size is stated as once, few or many, or as a class when expanded; others skip it.

>TRBJ2-7|once|TRBD2|TRBV7-2
TGTGCCAGCAGCTTTGGGGGGACTAGTGGGGGCTACGAGCAGTACTTC
CASSFGGTSGGYEQYF
>TRBJ2-5|NA|TRBD1|TRBV11-3
TGTGCCAGCAAGTTACAGGGGGCATGGGAGACCCAGTACTTC
CASKLQGAWETQYF
>TRBJ2-7|few|TRBD1|TRBV4-2
TGTGCCAGCGGCACAGGGGGAGCCTCCTACGAGCAGTACTTC
CASGTGGASYEQYF
>TRBJ2-7|NA|TRBD2|TRBV9
TGTGCCAGCAGCCCAAGGACTAGCGGGACCCGTTTAGCATACGAGCAGTACTTC
CASSPRTSGTRLAYEQYF
>TRBJ2-7|NA|TRBD2|TRBV7-6
TGTGCCAGCAGCTTGTCGACTAGCCACTACGAGCAGTACTTC
CASSLSTSHYEQYF
>TRBJ1-3|NA|NA|TRBV18
TGTGCCAGCTCACCGACGGGAATGGGACAAACTGGAAACACCATATATTTT
CASSPTGMGQTGNTIYF
>TRBJ2-7|NA|TRBD1|TRBV28
TGTGTCAGCAGTTCGACAGGGGCGGAGGAGCAGTACTTC
CVSSSTGAEEQYF
>TRBJ2-7|NA|TRBD1|TRBV11-2
TGTGCCAGCAGCGGCATCGGACAGGGGGGAATCTACGAGCAGTACTTC
CASSGIGQGGIYEQYF
>TRBJ2-1|few|TRBD2|TRBV19
TGTGCCAGTAGCAGTTCTAGCGGCACCTACAATGAGCAGTTCTTC
CASSSSSGTYNEQFF
>TRBJ2-2|NA|TRBD2|TRBV7-2
TGTGCCAGCAGCTTAGTAGCGGGTAACACCGGGGAGCTGTTTTTT
CASSLVAGNTGELFF
>TRBJ1-2|once|NA|TRBV7-9
TGTGCCAGCAGCTTCGACTACTATGGCTACACCTTC
CASSFDYYGYTF
>TRBJ2-7|NA|NA|TRBV15
TGTGCCACGGGACAAGGGACACCAGACTACGAGCAGTACTTC
CATGQGTPDYEQYF
>TRBJ2-3|NA|NA|TRBV28
TGTGCCGTGGGAGAGGGGGTGGAAGATACGCAGTATTTT
CAVGEGVEDTQYF
>TRBJ2-5|once|TRBD2|TRBV30
TGTGCCTGGAGTCCCTCAGCGGGGGGCCAGTACCAAGAGACCCAGTACTTC
CAWSPSAGGQYQETQYF
>TRBJ2-1|NA|TRBD2|TRBV4-1
TGCGCCAGCAGCCAAGATTGGGGAACTAGCGGGAGCTCCTACAATGAGCAGTTCTTC
CASSQDWGTSGSSYNEQFF
>TRBJ2-5|NA|NA|TRBV10-1
TGCGCCACTCAAGAGGGCCCCCAAGAGACCCAGTACTTC
CATQEGPQETQYF
>TRBJ2-3|NA|TRBD2|TRBV30
TGTGCCGAACGTGTGCGGACTAGCGTCGATACGCAGTATTTT
CAERVRTSVDTQYF
>TRBJ2-1|NA|TRBD2|TRBV10-2
TGCGCCAGCAGACTAGCGGGAGGGGGGAATGAGCAGTTCTTC
CASRLAGGGNEQFF
>TRBJ1-5|few|NA|TRBV29-1
TGCAGCGTTGTTGAGGGGGGGAAGGGAAATCAGCCCCAGCATTTT
CSVVEGGKGNQPQHF
>TRBJ2-7|NA|TRBD1|TRBV19
TGTGCCAGTAGTACGCCGACAGGGCCGAGGTACGAGCAGTACTTC
CASSTPTGPRYEQYF
>TRBJ2-7|once|TRBD1|TRBV6-1
TGTGCCAGCAGTGAAAGCCGATCCGGGACAGGACCCTACGAGCAGTACTTC
CASSESRSGTGPYEQYF
>TRBJ1-2|once|TRBD1|TRBV7-8
TGTGCCAGCAGACCATCACAGGGGCTCGATGGCTACACCTTC
CASRPSQGLDGYTF
>TRBJ1-2|NA|NA|TRBV7-3
TGTGCCAGCAGCTTAAGGTTTTGGGGGGGGTATACCTTC
CASSLRFWGGYTF
>TRBJ2-7|NA|TRBD1|TRBV5-1
TGCGCCAGCAGTGACCTGGGACAGGGGTTCTACGAGCAGTACTTC
CASSDLGQGFYEQYF
>TRBJ1-2|NA|TRBD1|TRBV6-6
TGTGCCAGCAGTTCCGGGACAGGGGGCAATGGCTACACCTTC
CASSSGTGGNGYTF
>TRBJ1-4|NA|NA|TRBV9
TGTGCCAGCAGCGTAGGAGATGAAAAACTGTTTTTT
CASSVGDEKLFF
>TRBJ1-1|NA|NA|TRBV10-2
TGCGCCAGCAGTGAGTCTGGAGGGTCGAACACTGAAGCTTTCTTT
CASSESGGSNTEAFF
>TRBJ1-1|NA|NA|TRBV4-1
TGCGCCAGCAGCCAAAGGGGAGCGGGGAACACTGAAGCTTTCTTT
CASSQRGAGNTEAFF
>TRBJ2-3|NA|TRBD2|TRBV30
TGTGCCTGGAGTTTGGGACTAGCGGATACAGATACGCAGTATTTT
CAWSLGLADTDTQYF
>TRBJ1-6|NA|TRBD1|TRBV19
TGCGCCAGCTCCCGGGCGGACAGGGGGCCAAATTCACCCCTCCACTTT
CASSRADRGPNSPLHF
>TRBJ1-1|few|NA|TRBV6-1
TGTGCCAGCAGTGAAGCGGGGTGGGGCAGCATGAACACTGAAGCTTTCTTT
CASSEAGWGSMNTEAFF
>TRBJ2-1|NA|TRBD2|TRBV10-1
TGCGCCAGCTCCTCCCTACGGACTAGCGGGAAAATCTTC
CASSSLRTSGKIF
>TRBJ1-6|few|NA|TRBV5-1
TGCGCCAGCAGCTTATACGGTTCACCCCTCCACTTT
CASSLYGSPLHF
>TRBJ2-2|NA|TRBD1|TRBV19
TGTGCCAGTATCCCGGACCGGACAGGAATAACCGCCGGGGAGCTGTTTTTT
CASIPDRTGITAGELFF
>TRBJ1-1|NA|NA|TRBV7-9
TGTGCCAGCAGCCCCCAGGCGGGGTTGCCTGAAGCTTTCTTT
CASSPQAGLPEAFF
>TRBJ2-7|once|NA|TRBV7-9
TGTGCCAGCAGCTTAGCCAGGGTGTATGACGGGCAGTACTTC
CASSLARVYDGQYF
>TRBJ1-2|NA|NA|TRBV28
TGTGCCAGCAGGGGCAGGGGTTCCTCTGCTGGCTACACCTTC
CASRGRGSSAGYTF
>TRBJ2-7|NA|NA|TRBV27
TGTGCCAGCAGTGTGTACAGGGTATCCTCCTACGAGCAGTACTTC
CASSVYRVSSYEQYF
>TRBJ1-1|NA|NA|TRBV27
TGTGCCAGCAGTTTGAACAGGAACACTGAAGCTTTCTTT
CASSLNRNTEAFF
>TRBJ2-7|NA|TRBD1|TRBV28
TGTGCCAGCAGAGGACAGGGAACGAACGAGCAGTACTTC
CASRGQGTNEQYF
>TRBJ2-7|NA|TRBD1|TRBV5-1
TGCGCCAGCAACCGGGACAGCCTCTACGAGCAGTACTTC
CASNRDSLYEQYF
>TRBJ1-1|NA|TRBD1|TRBV5-1
TGCGCCAGCAGCCGTGGGACAGTGAACACTGAAGCTTTCTTT
CASSRGTVNTEAFF
>TRBJ2-7|NA|NA|TRBV14
TGTGCCAGCAGCCAAGTACGGGGATTTCACTACGAGCAGTACTTC
CASSQVRGFHYEQYF
>TRBJ2-1|NA|NA|TRBV2
TGTGCCAGCAGTGTAGGGGGGGCGCGTGAGCAGTTCTTC
CASSVGGAREQFF
>TRBJ1-2|NA|TRBD1|TRBV28
TGTGCCAGCAGTTCTCAGGGGGCCGATCACTATGGCTACACCTTC
CASSSQGADHYGYTF
>TRBJ2-5|NA|TRBD2|TRBV5-1
TGCGCCAGCAAGACGCTTAGCGGGGGGCTAGGGGAGACCCAGTACTTC
CASKTLSGGLGETQYF
>TRBJ2-7|NA|NA|TRBV18
TGTGCCAGCTCACCTAGGGGCGAGTCCTACGAGCAGTACTTC
CASSPRGESYEQYF
>TRBJ1-1|NA|NA|TRBV7-9
TGTGCCAGCAGCTTAATGGCTAACACTGAAGCTTTCTTT
CASSLMANTEAFF
>TRBJ1-1|NA|NA|TRBV4-1
TGCGCCAGCAGCCTACAGGGTCCGGACACTGAAGCTTTCTTT
CASSLQGPDTEAFF
>TRBJ2-7|NA|TRBD2|TRBV7-2
TGTGCCAGCAGCTTAGGAGCGGGAGGGCCGAACGAGCAGTACTTC
CASSLGAGGPNEQYF
>TRBJ1-2|few|NA|TRBV20-1
TGCAGTGCTATGGCCCCCGCAGGCTACACCTTC
CSAMAPAGYTF
>TRBJ1-1|NA|NA|TRBV5-6
TGTGCCAGCAGCTCCCGGCAGATAGCTTTCGGCACTGAAGCTTTCTTT
CASSSRQIAFGTEAFF
>TRBJ2-7|NA|NA|TRBV9
TGTGCCAGCAGCGTGTTTTCCGGGGGGCACTACGAGCAGTACTTC
CASSVFSGGHYEQYF
>TRBJ1-1|few|TRBD1|TRBV7-9
TGTGCCAGCAGCTTAGGGACAGGGTATCCGGACACTGAAGCTTTCTTT
CASSLGTGYPDTEAFF
>TRBJ2-1|NA|NA|TRBV9
TGTGCCAGCAGCGTAGGGCCCGGGAGAGGCTACAATGAGCAGTTCTTC
CASSVGPGRGYNEQFF